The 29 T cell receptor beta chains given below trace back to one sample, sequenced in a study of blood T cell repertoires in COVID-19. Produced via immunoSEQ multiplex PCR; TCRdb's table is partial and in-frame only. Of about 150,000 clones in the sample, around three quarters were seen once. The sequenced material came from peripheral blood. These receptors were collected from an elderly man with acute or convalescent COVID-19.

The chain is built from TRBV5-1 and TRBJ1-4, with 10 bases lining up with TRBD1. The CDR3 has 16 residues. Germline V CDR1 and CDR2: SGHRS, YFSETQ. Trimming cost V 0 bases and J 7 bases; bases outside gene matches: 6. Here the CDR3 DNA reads TGCGCCAGCAGCTTGGACGGGACAGGGGTATCTGAAAAACTGTTTTTT. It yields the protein CASSLDGTGVSEKLFF. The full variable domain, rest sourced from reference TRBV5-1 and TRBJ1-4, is KAGVTQTPRYLIKTRGQQVTLSCSPISGHRSVSWYQQTPGQGLQFLFEYFSETQRNKGNFPGRFSGRQFSNSRSEMNVSTLELGDSALYLCASSLDGTGVSEKLFFGSGTQLSVL.

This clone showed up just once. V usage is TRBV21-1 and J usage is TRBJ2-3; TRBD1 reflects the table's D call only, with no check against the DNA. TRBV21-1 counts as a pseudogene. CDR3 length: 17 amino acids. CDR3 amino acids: CASSKPPGQGEKDTQYF. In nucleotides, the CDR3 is TGTGCCAGCAGCAAACCTCCGGGACAGGGGGAGAAAGATACGCAGTATTTT.

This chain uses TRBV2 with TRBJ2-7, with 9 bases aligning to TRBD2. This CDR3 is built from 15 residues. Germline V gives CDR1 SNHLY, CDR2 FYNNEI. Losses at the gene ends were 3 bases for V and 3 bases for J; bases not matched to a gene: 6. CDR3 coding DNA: TGTGCCAGCAGTGATCTTAGCGGGGGCCTCTACGAGCAGTACTTC. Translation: CASSDLSGGLYEQYF.

CDR3 sequence: CASSEFSRSGGEGTEAFF. In DNA form, the CDR3 reads TGTGCCAGCAGTGAATTTAGTAGGTCAGGGGGTGAAGGGACTGAAGCTTTCTTT. V is TRBV25-1 and J is TRBJ1-1, with 7 positions matching TRBD1. V shed 1 base and J 5 bases; nucleotides not matched to a gene: 16. CDR3 length: 18 residues. Germline values: CDR1 MGHDK, CDR2 SYGVNS.

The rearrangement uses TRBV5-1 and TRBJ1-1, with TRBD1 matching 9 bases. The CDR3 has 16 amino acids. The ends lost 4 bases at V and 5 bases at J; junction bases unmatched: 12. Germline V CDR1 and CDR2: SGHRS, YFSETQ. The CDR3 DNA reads TGCGCCAGCAGCGGTTCCCCTCGGACAGGGGATACTGAAGCTTTCTTT. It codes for CASSGSPRTGDTEAFF.

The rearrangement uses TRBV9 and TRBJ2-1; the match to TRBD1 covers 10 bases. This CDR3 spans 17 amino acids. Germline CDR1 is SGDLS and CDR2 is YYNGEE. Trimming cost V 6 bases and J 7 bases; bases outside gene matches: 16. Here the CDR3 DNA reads TGTGCCAGCACCCAAGGCTCCGGGACAGGGGTAACAAATGAGCAGTTCTTC. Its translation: CASTQGSGTGVTNEQFF.

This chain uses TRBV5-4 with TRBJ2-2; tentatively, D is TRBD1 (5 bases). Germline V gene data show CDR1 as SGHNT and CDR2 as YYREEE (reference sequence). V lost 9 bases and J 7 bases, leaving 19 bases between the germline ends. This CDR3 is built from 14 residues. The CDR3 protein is CATRQGRQNGELFF. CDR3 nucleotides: TGTGCCACTAGGCAGGGCCGACAAAACGGGGAGCTGTTTTTT.

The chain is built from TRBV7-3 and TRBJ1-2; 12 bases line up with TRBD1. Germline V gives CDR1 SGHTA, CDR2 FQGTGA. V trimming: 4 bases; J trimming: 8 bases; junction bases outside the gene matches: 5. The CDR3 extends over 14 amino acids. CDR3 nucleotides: TGTGCCAGCAGCTGGGGACAGGGGGCTGAGGGCTACACCTTC. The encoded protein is CASSWGQGAEGYTF.

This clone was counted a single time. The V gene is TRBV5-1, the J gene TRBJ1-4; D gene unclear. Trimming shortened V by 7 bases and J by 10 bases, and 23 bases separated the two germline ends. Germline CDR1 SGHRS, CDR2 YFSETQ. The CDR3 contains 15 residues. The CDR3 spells CASSEADPEFGKLFF. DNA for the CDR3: TGCGCCAGCTCGGAGGCAGATCCGGAATTCGGAAAACTGTTTTTT.

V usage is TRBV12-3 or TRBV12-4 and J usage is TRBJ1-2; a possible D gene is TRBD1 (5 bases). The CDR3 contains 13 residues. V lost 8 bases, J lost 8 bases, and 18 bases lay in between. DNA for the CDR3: TGTGCCAGCGACACCGGCAGGGAGGAGGGCTACACCTTC. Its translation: CASDTGREEGYTF.

The CDR3, as DNA: TGTGCCAGCAGAAGCTTGACCAAAAACATTCAGTACTTC. Protein sequence: CASRSLTKNIQYF. The chain links TRBV11-1 to TRBJ2-4; D gene uncertain. Germline CDR1 and CDR2: SGHAT and FQDESV (reference sequence). The CDR3 runs to 13 residues. V shed 6 bases and J shed 2 bases, with 8 bases lying between them.

As DNA, the CDR3 is TGTGCCAGCAGCTACGACAGGGGATGGACAGATACGCAGTATTTT. As protein: CASSYDRGWTDTQYF. The V gene is TRBV7-3, the J gene TRBJ2-3, with 8 bases aligning to TRBD1. J gave up 3 bases and V 4 bases, and 6 bases lay outside the gene matches. There are 15 residues in the CDR3. Germline CDR1 is SGHTA and CDR2 is FQGTGA.

The CDR3 DNA is TGTGCCAGCAGCCAAGAGGACAGGGAGGAATCACCCCTCCACTTT. Protein product: CASSQEDREESPLHF. The gene calls are TRBV4-2 and TRBJ1-6; TRBD1 matches 8 bases. Germline trimming cut 0 bases from V and 10 bases from J; bases unmatched to any gene: 5. CDR1 and CDR2 from the germline V gene are LGHNA and YNFKEQ. This CDR3 comprises 15 residues.

The CDR3 spells CASSAPGFPQPQHF. For the CDR3, the DNA is TGTGCCAGCAGCGCCCCAGGGTTCCCTCAGCCCCAGCATTTT. The V and J genes are TRBV9 and TRBJ1-5; D is possibly TRBD1 (5 bases). V lost 3 bases and J lost 6, with 13 bases in between. Germline CDR1 and CDR2: SGDLS and YYNGEE. This CDR3 region has 14 residues.

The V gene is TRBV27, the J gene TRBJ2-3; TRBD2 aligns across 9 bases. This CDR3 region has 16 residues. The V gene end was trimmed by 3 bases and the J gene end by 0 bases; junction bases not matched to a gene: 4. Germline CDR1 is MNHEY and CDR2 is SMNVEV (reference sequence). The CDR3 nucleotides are TGTGCCAGCAGTTTCTTGCTAGCGGGGAGCACAGATACGCAGTATTTT. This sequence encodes CASSFLLAGSTDTQYF.

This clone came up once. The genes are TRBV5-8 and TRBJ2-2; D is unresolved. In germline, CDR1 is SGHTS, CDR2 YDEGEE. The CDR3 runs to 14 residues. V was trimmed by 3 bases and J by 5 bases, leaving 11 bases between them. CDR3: CASSSPTYTGELFF. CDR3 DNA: TGTGCCAGCAGCTCGCCGACTTATACCGGGGAGCTGTTTTTT.

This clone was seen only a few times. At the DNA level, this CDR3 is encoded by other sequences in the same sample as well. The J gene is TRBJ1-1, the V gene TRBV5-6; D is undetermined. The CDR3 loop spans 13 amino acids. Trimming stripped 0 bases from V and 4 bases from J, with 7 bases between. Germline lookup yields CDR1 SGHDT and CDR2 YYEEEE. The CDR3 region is CASSLVEGTEAFF. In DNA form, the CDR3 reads TGTGCCAGCAGCTTGGTGGAGGGCACTGAAGCTTTCTTT.

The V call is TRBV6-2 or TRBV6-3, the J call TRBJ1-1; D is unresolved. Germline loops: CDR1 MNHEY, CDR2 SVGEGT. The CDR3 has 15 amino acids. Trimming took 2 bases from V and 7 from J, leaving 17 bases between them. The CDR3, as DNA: TGTGCCAGCAGTTACGAGACCACACTGAGGGATGAAGCTTTCTTT. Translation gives CASSYETTLRDEAFF.

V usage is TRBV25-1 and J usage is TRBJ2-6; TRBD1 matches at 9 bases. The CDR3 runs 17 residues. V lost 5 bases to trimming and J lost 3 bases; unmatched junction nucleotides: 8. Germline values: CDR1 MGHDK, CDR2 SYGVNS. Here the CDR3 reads CASSLRDRADGANVLTF. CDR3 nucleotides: TGTGCCAGCAGTCTAAGGGACAGGGCGGATGGGGCCAACGTCCTGACTTTC.

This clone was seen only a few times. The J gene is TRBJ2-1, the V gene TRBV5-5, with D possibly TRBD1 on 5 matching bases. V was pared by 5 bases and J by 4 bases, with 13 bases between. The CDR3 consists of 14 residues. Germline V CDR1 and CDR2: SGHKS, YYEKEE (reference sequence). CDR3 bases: TGTGCCAGCAGAAAGGGGATGGGATACAATGAGCAGTTCTTC. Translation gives CASRKGMGYNEQFF.

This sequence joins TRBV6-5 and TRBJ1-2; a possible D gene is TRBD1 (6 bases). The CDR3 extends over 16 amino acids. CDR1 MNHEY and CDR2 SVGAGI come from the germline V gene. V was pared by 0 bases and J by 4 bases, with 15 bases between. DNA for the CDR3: TGTGCCAGCAGTTACTCGGTCGTCGGACAGAGCTATGGCTACACCTTC. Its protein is CASSYSVVGQSYGYTF.

In DNA form, the CDR3 reads TGTGCCAGCAGCGTCACAGGGGGTCGGGGGCAGCCCCAGCATTTT. It specifies CASSVTGGRGQPQHF. The rearrangement joins TRBV5-5 to TRBJ1-5, with 8 bases aligning to TRBD1. CDR3 size: 15 residues. The germline V gene has CDR1 SGHKS and CDR2 YYEKEE (reference sequence). Germline trimming cut 4 bases from V and 7 bases from J; bases unmatched to any gene: 10. Combining the CDR3 with reference TRBV5-5 and TRBJ1-5 gives the whole variable domain DAGVTQSPTHLIKTRGQQVTLRCSPISGHKSVSWYQQVLGQGPQFIFQYYEKEERGRGNFPDRFSARQFPNYSSELNVNALLLGDSALYLCASSVTGGRGQPQHFGDGTRLSIL.

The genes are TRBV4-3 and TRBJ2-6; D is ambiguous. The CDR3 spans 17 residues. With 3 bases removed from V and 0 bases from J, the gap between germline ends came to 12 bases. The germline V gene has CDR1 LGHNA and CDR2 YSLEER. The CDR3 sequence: CASSQEIMHSGANVLTF. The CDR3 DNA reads TGCGCCAGCAGCCAGGAGATTATGCACTCTGGGGCCAACGTCCTGACTTTC.

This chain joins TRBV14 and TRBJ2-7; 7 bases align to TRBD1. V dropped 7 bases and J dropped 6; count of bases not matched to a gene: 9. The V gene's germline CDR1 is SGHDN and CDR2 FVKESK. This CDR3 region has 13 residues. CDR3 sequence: CASTTGSGFEQYF. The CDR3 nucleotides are TGTGCCAGCACGACAGGGAGCGGCTTCGAGCAGTACTTC.

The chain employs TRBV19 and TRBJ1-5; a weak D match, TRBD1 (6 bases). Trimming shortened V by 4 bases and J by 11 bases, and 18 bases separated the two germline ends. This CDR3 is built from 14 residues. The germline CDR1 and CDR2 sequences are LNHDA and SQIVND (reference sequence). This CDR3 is CASSKRQEQSAQHF. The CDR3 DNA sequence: TGTGCCAGTAGTAAGCGACAGGAGCAATCAGCCCAGCATTTT.

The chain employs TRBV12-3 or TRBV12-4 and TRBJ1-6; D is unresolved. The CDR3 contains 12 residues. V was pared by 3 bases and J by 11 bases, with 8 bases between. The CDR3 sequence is CASSLEYPPLHF. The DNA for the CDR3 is TGTGCCAGCAGTTTGGAGTATCCACCCCTCCACTTT.

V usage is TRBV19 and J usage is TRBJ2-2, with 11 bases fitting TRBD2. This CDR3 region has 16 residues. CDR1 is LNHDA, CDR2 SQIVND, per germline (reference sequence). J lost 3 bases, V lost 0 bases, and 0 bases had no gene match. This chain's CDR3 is CASSIDSGGDTGELFF. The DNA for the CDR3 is TGTGCCAGTAGTATAGATAGCGGGGGGGACACCGGGGAGCTGTTTTTT.

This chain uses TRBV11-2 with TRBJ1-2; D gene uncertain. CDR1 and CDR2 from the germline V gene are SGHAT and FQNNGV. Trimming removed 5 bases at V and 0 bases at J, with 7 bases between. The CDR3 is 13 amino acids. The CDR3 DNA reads TGTGCCAGCAGCGACTCCCCTAACTATGGCTACACCTTC. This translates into CASSDSPNYGYTF.

CDR3 loop: CASSLGGWALAANTGELFF. The CDR3 nucleotides read TGCGCCAGCAGCTTGGGGGGATGGGCTCTAGCGGCGAACACCGGGGAGCTGTTTTTT. The J gene is TRBJ2-2, the V gene TRBV5-1; 7 bases are a match to TRBD2. The CDR3 consists of 19 residues. The germline gives CDR1 SGHRS, CDR2 YFSETQ. Trimming at V came to 0 bases and at J to 0 bases, leaving 11 bases not matched to a gene.